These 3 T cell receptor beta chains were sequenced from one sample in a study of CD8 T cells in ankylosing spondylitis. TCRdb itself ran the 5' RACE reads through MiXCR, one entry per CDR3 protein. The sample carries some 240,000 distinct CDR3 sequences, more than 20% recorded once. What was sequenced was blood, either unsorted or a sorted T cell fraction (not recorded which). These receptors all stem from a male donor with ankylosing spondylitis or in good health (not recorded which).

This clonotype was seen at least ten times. Here the CDR3 reads CASSQDKGTDTQYF. The CDR3 bases are TGCGCCAGCAGCCAAGACAAGGGCACAGATACGCAGTATTTT. The chain joins TRBV4-1 to TRBJ2-3; D not resolved. V gave up 0 bases and J gave up 1 base, with 5 bases separating them. The CDR3 is 14 amino acids. Per germline, CDR1 MGHRA and CDR2 YSYEKL.

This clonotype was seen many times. The DNA of the CDR3 is TGTGCCAGCAGTTCCAACAGGGGCCAATACAATGAGCAGTTCTTC. Protein product: CASSSNRGQYNEQFF. This rearrangement joins TRBV12-3 or TRBV12-4 to TRBJ2-1; TRBD1 agrees at 7 bases. The CDR3 has 15 amino acids. The junction had 7 bases not matched to a gene; V was cut back by 4 bases and J by 4 bases.

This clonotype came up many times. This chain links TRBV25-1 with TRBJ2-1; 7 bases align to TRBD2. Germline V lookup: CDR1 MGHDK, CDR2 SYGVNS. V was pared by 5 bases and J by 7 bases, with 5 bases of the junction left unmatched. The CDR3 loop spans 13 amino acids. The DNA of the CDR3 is TGTGCCAGCAGTTGGGAGGGTTTTAATGAGCAGTTCTTC. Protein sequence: CASSWEGFNEQFF.